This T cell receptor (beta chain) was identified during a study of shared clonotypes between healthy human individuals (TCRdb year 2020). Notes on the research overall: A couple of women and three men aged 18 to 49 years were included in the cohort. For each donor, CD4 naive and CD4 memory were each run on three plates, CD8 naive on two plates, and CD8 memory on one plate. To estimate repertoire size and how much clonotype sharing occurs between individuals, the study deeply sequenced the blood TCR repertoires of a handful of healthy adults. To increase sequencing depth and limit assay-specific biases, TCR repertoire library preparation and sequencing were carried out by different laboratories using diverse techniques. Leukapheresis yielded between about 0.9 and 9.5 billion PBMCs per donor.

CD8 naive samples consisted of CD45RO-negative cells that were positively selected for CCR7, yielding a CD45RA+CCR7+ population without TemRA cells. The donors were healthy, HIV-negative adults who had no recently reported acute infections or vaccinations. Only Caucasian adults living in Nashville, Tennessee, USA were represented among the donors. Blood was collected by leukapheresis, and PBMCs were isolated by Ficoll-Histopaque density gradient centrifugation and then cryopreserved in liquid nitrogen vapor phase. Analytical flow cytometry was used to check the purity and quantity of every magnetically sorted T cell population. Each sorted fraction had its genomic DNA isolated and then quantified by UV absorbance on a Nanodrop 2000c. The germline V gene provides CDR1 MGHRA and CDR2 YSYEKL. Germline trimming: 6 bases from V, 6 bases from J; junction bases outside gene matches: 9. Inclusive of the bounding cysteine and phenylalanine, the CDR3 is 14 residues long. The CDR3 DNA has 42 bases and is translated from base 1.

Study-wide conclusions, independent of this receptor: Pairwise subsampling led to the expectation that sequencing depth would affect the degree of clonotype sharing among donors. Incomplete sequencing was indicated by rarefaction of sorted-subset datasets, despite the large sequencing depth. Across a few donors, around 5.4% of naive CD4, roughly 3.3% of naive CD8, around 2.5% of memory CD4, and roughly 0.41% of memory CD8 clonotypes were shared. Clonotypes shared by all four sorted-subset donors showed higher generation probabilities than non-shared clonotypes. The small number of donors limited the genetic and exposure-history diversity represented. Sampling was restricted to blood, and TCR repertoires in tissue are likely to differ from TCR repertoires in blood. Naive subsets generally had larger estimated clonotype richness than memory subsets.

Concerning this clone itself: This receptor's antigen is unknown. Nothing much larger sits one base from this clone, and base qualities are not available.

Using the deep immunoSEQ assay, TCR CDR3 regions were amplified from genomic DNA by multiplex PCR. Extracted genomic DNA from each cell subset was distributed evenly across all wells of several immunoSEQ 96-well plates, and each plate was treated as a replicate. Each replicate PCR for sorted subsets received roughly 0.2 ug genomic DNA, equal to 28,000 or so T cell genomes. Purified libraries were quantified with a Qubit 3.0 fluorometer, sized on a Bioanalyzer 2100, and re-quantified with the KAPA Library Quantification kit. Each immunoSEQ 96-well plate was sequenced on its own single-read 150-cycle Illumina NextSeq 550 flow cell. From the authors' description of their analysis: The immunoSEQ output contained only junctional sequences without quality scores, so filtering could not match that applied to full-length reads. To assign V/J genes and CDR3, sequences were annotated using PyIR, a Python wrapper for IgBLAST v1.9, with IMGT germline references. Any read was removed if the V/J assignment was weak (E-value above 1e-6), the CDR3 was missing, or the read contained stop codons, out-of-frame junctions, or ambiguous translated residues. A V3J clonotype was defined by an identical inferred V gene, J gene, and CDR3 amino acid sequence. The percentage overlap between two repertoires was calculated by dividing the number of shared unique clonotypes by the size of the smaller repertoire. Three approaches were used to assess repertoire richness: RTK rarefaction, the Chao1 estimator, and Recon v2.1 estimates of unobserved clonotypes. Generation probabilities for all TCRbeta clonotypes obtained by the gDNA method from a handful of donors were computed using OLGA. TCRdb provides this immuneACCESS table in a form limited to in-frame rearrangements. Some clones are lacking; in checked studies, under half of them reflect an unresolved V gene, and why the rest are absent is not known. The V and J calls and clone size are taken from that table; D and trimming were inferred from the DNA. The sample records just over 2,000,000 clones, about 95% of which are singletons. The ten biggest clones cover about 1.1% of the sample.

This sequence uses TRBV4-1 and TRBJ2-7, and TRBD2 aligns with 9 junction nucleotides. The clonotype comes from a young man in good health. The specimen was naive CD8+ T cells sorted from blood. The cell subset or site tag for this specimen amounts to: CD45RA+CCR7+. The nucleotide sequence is TGCGCCAGCAGTCCGGGACTAGCAACCGGCGAGCAGTACTTC. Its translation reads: CASSPGLATGEQYF.